The 27 T cell receptor beta chains listed next were all sequenced from one sample in a study of cytomegalovirus exposure and HLA in healthy donors. PCR was performed using 60 Vbeta and 13 Jbeta primers. The assay was immunoSEQ multiplex PCR, and TCRdb's table has in-frame clones only and misses some. The profile covers some 150,000 clones, with over 70% appearing a single time and about 9.5% taken by the ten largest. Source material: PBMCs. Receptors originate from a young man in good health and CMV-seropositive.

The chain couples TRBV11-2 to TRBJ2-7, with TRBD2 as a possible D gene (5 bases). V was shortened by 0 bases and J by 1 base, with 7 bases between the two germline ends. Germline CDR1 and CDR2: SGHAT and FQNNGV. This CDR3 comprises 14 residues. CDR3 region: CASSLDRGSYEQYF. In nucleotides, the CDR3 is TGTGCCAGCAGCTTAGATCGCGGGTCCTACGAGCAGTACTTC.

J is TRBJ2-7 and V is TRBV6-6, with 13 bases lining up with TRBD2. V was pared by 4 bases and J by 2 bases, with 2 bases of the junction left unmatched. The CDR3 length is 15 residues. Germline CDR1 MNHNY, CDR2 SVGAGI (reference sequence). CDR3: CASSWTSGRAYEQYF. The CDR3 DNA follows: TGTGCCAGCAGTTGGACTAGCGGGAGAGCCTACGAGCAGTACTTC.

This clone was picked up a small number of times. The chain couples TRBV7-9 to TRBJ2-1; 8 positions agree with TRBD2. In germline, CDR1 is SEHNR, CDR2 FQNEAQ (reference sequence). The CDR3 extends over 13 amino acids. V dropped 6 bases and J dropped 7; count of bases not matched to a gene: 5. The chain's CDR3 is CASSAAGVNEQFF. The CDR3 DNA sequence: TGTGCCAGCAGTGCAGCGGGGGTTAATGAGCAGTTCTTC.

This clone was picked up a small number of times. The J gene is TRBJ1-5, the V gene TRBV27, with D unclear. Germline V gene sequence: CDR1 MNHEY, CDR2 SMNVEV (reference sequence). Trimming removed 7 bases from V and 6 bases from J, with 13 bases in between. The length of the CDR3 is 13 residues. The CDR3 DNA sequence: TGTGCCAGCAACCACAGCCCCTCTCAGCCCCAGCATTTT. Translating it yields CASNHSPSQPQHF.

The chain carries TRBV5-1 and TRBJ1-6, with TRBD1 matching over 9 bases. J lost 10 bases, V lost 1 base, and 12 bases had no gene match. Germline assignment: CDR1 SGHRS and CDR2 YFSETQ. The CDR3 is 17 residues long. Here the CDR3 DNA reads TGCGCCAGCAGCTTGAAGGGACAGGGTTCGATGTACTCACCCCTCCACTTT. This encodes CASSLKGQGSMYSPLHF.

The V call is TRBV4-2, the J call TRBJ2-1; 14 nucleotides match TRBD2. The V gene's germline CDR1 is LGHNA and CDR2 YNFKEQ. V lost 3 bases, J lost 10 bases, and 8 bases stayed unmatched. The CDR3 is made up of 16 amino acids. The CDR3 spells CASSQTSGRAYLEQFF. The CDR3 DNA sequence: TGTGCCAGCAGCCAGACTAGCGGGAGGGCCTATTTGGAGCAGTTCTTC.

In regard to this clone: The junction differs from germline at one of its ends, possibly a read error. The chain joins TRBV15 to TRBJ2-6, with TRBD2 identical over 12 bases. Germline assignment: CDR1 LNHNV and CDR2 YYDKDF (reference sequence). The CDR3 contains 18 residues. The CDR3 is CATSRAGLAGSGANGLTF. CDR3 DNA: TGTGCCACCAGCAGAGCAGGACTAGCGGGATCTGGGGCCAACGGCCTGACTTTC. The full variable domain, with the rest looked up from reference TRBV15 and TRBJ2-6, is DAMVIQNPRYQVTQFGKPVTLSCSQTLNHNVMYWYQQKSSQAPKLLFHYYDKDFNNEADTPDNFQSRRPNTSFCFLDIRSPGLGDTAMYLCATSRAGLAGSGANGLTFGAGSRLTVL.

The rearrangement uses TRBV7-8 and TRBJ2-5; 10 bases match TRBD2. CDR1 is SGHVS and CDR2 is FQNEAQ in the germline V gene. This CDR3 is built from 16 residues. Germline trimming cut 4 bases from V and 4 bases from J; bases unmatched to any gene: 9. The CDR3 bases are TGTGCCAGCAGCTCGCTTAGCGGGAGGAGTGGAGAGACCCAGTACTTC. As protein: CASSSLSGRSGETQYF.

This clone was picked up a small number of times. The chain has TRBV5-1 and TRBJ2-2; D is undetermined. Germline V gene lookup returns CDR1 SGHRS and CDR2 YFSETQ. The ends were cut back, 1 base at V and 9 bases at J, with 10 bases in the middle. This CDR3 contains 13 residues. CDR3 coding DNA: TGCGCCAGCAGCTTGTCGGCTAGTCGGGAGCTGTTTTTT. This translates into CASSLSASRELFF.

The chain carries TRBV11-2 and TRBJ1-5; D unresolved. The CDR3 length is 15 residues. Germline-derived CDR1 and CDR2 are SGHAT and FQNNGV. With 0 bases removed from V and 6 bases from J, the gap between germline ends came to 12 bases. CDR3 sequence (DNA): TGTGCCAGCAGCTTAGAGGGCGGGAAGGGTCAGCCCCAGCATTTT. It translates to CASSLEGGKGQPQHF.

This clone occurred once. The gene calls are TRBV5-1 and TRBJ1-2; 7 bases are shared with TRBD1. CDR3 length equals 14 residues. CDR1 and CDR2 from the germline V gene are SGHRS and YFSETQ. V lost 2 bases, J lost 1 base, and 2 bases stayed unmatched. The CDR3: CASSFRGNNYGYTF. CDR3 sequence (DNA): TGCGCCAGCAGCTTCAGGGGGAATAACTATGGCTACACCTTC.

CDR3 sequence reads: CASSPASGGETQYF. CDR3 sequence (DNA): TGCGCCAGCAGCCCCGCCTCAGGAGGAGAGACCCAGTACTTC. The V and J genes are TRBV5-1 and TRBJ2-5; TRBD2 might be the D (5 bases). Germline lookup yields CDR1 SGHRS and CDR2 YFSETQ. V dropped 4 bases and J dropped 4 bases, with 14 bases sitting between them. This CDR3 spans 14 amino acids. Supplemented by reference TRBV5-1 and TRBJ2-5, the full variable domain reads KAGVTQTPRYLIKTRGQQVTLSCSPISGHRSVSWYQQTPGQGLQFLFEYFSETQRNKGNFPGRFSGRQFSNSRSEMNVSTLELGDSALYLCASSPASGGETQYFGPGTRLLVL.

The V call is TRBV29-1, the J call TRBJ2-7; D perhaps matches TRBD2 (7 bases). In germline, CDR1 is SQVTM, CDR2 ANQGSEA. V dropped 3 bases and J dropped 5 bases, with 14 bases sitting between them. The CDR3 extends over 13 amino acids. DNA of the CDR3: TGCAGCGTTGAGGCAGGGGAGGGAGACGAGCAGTACTTC. This gives the protein CSVEAGEGDEQYF.

Only a few counts were recorded for this clone. V is TRBV29-1 and J is TRBJ2-1; D might be TRBD2 (6 bases). The CDR3 runs to 12 residues. Germline-derived CDR1 and CDR2 are SQVTM and ANQGSEA. Between the trimmed V and J ends, which lost 6 bases and 7 bases, there was a span of 13 bases. The CDR3 nucleotides read TGCAGCGTCCTTCGGGGAGGTAATGAGCAGTTCTTC. Its protein product is CSVLRGGNEQFF.

The chain combines TRBV5-1 with TRBJ2-3; D remains unclear. Deletions cut 5 bases from V and 2 bases from J, with 9 bases between. The germline V gene has CDR1 SGHRS and CDR2 YFSETQ. CDR3 size: 13 residues. CDR3 in DNA: TGCGCCAGCAGGCCCACAGTCACAGATACGCAGTATTTT. Protein sequence: CASRPTVTDTQYF.

The chain links TRBV5-4 to TRBJ1-5, with D maybe TRBD1 (6 bases). Trimming removed 1 base from V and 4 bases from J, with 15 bases in between. This CDR3 comprises 16 residues. Germline values: CDR1 SGHNT, CDR2 YYREEE (reference sequence). CDR3 region: CASSLFGGQENQPQHF. CDR3 DNA sequence: TGTGCCAGCAGCTTGTTCGGGGGGCAAGAGAATCAGCCCCAGCATTTT.

The chain joins TRBV5-4 to TRBJ1-1; weak D call: TRBD1 (5 bases). V lost 1 base, J lost 1 base, and 11 bases lay in between. Germline V gene data show CDR1 as SGHNT and CDR2 as YYREEE (reference sequence). This CDR3 comprises 15 residues. The DNA of the CDR3 is TGTGCCAGCAGCTTGCTTGGGGGGGGGAACACTGAAGCTTTCTTT. Protein sequence: CASSLLGGGNTEAFF.

This chain joins TRBV7-2 and TRBJ1-6; D gene ambiguous. V lost 5 bases and J lost 10, with 9 bases in between. Germline values: CDR1 SGHTA, CDR2 FQGNSA. The CDR3 length is 12 residues. The CDR3 DNA sequence: TGTGCCAGCAGCCCCCCTCGGTCACCCCTCCACTTT. This gives the protein CASSPPRSPLHF. Full variable domain (remainder filled in from reference TRBV7-2 and TRBJ1-6): GAGVSQSPSNKVTEKGKDVELRCDPISGHTALYWYRQSLGQGLEFLIYFQGNSAPDKSGLPSDRFSAERTGGSVSTLTIQRTQQEDSAVYLCASSPPRSPLHFGNGTRLTVT.

The V gene is TRBV19, the J gene TRBJ1-3, with a possible D match to TRBD1 (6 bases). The CDR3 extends over 17 amino acids. Germline V gene sequence: CDR1 LNHDA, CDR2 SQIVND (reference sequence). V was pared by 6 bases and J by 3 bases, with 21 bases between. The CDR3 here is CASRGQQGRGDGNTIYF. The CDR3 region has the DNA TGTGCCAGTAGAGGACAACAGGGTCGAGGCGATGGAAACACCATATATTTT.

V gene TRBV29-1 combines with J gene TRBJ1-1; the D gene is possibly TRBD1 (5 bases). Looked up from germline, CDR1 is SQVTM and CDR2 is ANQGSEA. V lost 4 bases and J lost 3, with 18 bases in between. The CDR3 sequence is 15 residues long. For the CDR3, the DNA is TGCAGCGTTGGTGGGGGGGGGAGTAGGGACACTGAAGCTTTCTTT. It encodes CSVGGGGSRDTEAFF.

The chain recombines TRBV20-1 with TRBJ2-1; a possible D gene is TRBD2 (5 bases). V was cut by 4 bases and J by 14 bases, with 9 bases left in between. This CDR3 has 9 residues. Germline V lookup: CDR1 DFQATT, CDR2 SNEGSKA (reference sequence). The CDR3 spells CSATGLKFF. The DNA for the CDR3 is TGCAGTGCTACAGGACTGAAGTTCTTC.

V and J are TRBV5-8 and TRBJ2-7, with D possibly TRBD1 on 5 matching bases. Per germline, CDR1 SGHTS and CDR2 YDEGEE. CDR3 length equals 11 residues. Trimming stripped 4 bases from V and 4 bases from J, with 6 bases between. The CDR3 DNA sequence: TGTGCCAGCAGCCCAGGGTACGAGCAGTACTTC. Protein: CASSPGYEQYF.

This chain connects TRBV6-5 to TRBJ1-1; a weak D match, TRBD1 (6 bases). V was clipped by 6 bases and J by 1 base, with 15 bases between them. Germline values: CDR1 MNHEY, CDR2 SVGAGI. The CDR3 length is 15 residues. In nucleotides, the CDR3 is TGTGCCAGCAGGCTCCCGGGACAAGCGAACACTGAAGCTTTCTTT. It yields the protein CASRLPGQANTEAFF.

In its sample, this clone was seen a few times. This chain connects TRBV6-5 to TRBJ2-3; 11 bases map to TRBD1. The trim removed 6 bases at V and 5 bases at J, leaving 7 bases unmatched. The CDR3 has 15 residues. Germline CDR1 is MNHEY and CDR2 is SVGAGI. The CDR3 DNA sequence: TGTGCCAGCAGCAGTACGGGACAGGGGGTAGATACGCAGTATTTT. Protein: CASSSTGQGVDTQYF.

This clone was observed a few times. The V and J genes are TRBV5-1 and TRBJ2-7, with 9 bases aligning to TRBD2. This CDR3 is 15 amino acids long. CDR1 and CDR2 from the germline V gene are SGHRS and YFSETQ. J was trimmed by 2 bases and V by 4 bases; bases with no gene match: 7. The CDR3 here is CASSPGLAGTYEQYF. The CDR3 DNA is TGCGCCAGCAGCCCGGGGCTAGCGGGGACCTACGAGCAGTACTTC. Filled out from reference TRBV5-1 and TRBJ2-7, the complete variable domain reads KAGVTQTPRYLIKTRGQQVTLSCSPISGHRSVSWYQQTPGQGLQFLFEYFSETQRNKGNFPGRFSGRQFSNSRSEMNVSTLELGDSALYLCASSPGLAGTYEQYFGPGTRLTVT.

This clone was observed a handful of times. This rearrangement joins TRBV5-4 to TRBJ1-2, with no clear D. Germline V lookup: CDR1 SGHNT, CDR2 YYREEE (reference sequence). Trimming pared 4 bases from V and 0 bases from J, leaving 7 bases between. This CDR3 has 13 amino acids. CDR3 DNA sequence: TGTGCCAGCAGCCACCCTACTAACTATGGCTACACCTTC. This translates into CASSHPTNYGYTF.

The V and J genes are TRBV4-3 and TRBJ1-5, with a tentative D call TRBD1 (5 bases). The ends were cut back, 0 bases at V and 8 bases at J, with 17 bases in the middle. CDR3 length equals 16 residues. CDR1 is LGHNA, CDR2 YSLEER, per germline. CDR3 sequence: CASSQDLGGVGEPQHF. CDR3 nucleotide sequence: TGCGCCAGCAGCCAAGACCTCGGGGGGGTTGGGGAGCCCCAGCATTTT.